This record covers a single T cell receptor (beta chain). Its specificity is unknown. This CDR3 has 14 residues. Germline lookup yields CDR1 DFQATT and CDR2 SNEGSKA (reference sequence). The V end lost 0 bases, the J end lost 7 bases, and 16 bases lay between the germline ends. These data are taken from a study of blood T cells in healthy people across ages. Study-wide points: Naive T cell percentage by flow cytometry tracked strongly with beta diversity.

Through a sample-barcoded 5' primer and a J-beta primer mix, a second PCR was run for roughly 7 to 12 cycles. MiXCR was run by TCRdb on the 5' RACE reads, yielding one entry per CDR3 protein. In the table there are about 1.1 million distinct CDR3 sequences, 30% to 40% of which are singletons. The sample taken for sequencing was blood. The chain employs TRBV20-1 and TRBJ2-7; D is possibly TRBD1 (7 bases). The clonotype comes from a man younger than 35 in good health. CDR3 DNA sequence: TGCAGTGCTAGAGATCCAGGGGGGCTCAATGAGCAGTACTTC. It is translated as CSARDPGGLNEQYF.